Detailed here is one TCR beta chain. This entry is derived from a study of blood T cell repertoires in COVID-19. Turning to the study itself: Nucleic acid was either cDNA or gDNA, and it came from T cells, B-cell-depleted T cells, or PBMCs.

V lost 1 base and J 2 bases, leaving 11 bases between the germline ends. This CDR3 is 14 amino acids long. The germline gives CDR1 GTSNPN, CDR2 SVGIG (reference sequence). In the authors' methods: Nucleated cell number was recorded as an estimate derived from reference gene primer amplification. The repertoire was sequenced with immunoSEQ multiplex PCR; TCRdb's copy has only in-frame clones and lacks some. Clone size and V and J calls were adopted from that table, with D and trimming inferred from the DNA. The sample lists fewer than 350,000 clones, about nine tenths seen once, with approximately 9% in the top ten.

V gene TRBV30 combines with J gene TRBJ1-2; perhaps TRBD1 as D (5 bases). This clonotype was sampled from a man aged 35 to 55 with active or convalescent COVID-19. Sample: peripheral blood. The CDR3 sequence: CAWSATPGNYGYTF. The CDR3 DNA reads as TGTGCCTGGAGTGCCACTCCAGGGAACTATGGCTACACCTTC.